The 26 T cell receptor beta chains reported below all come from one sample, sequenced in a study of Ad26.COV2.S vaccination and SARS-CoV-2 variants. Sample treatment: some 19 received Ad26.COV2.S at low or high dose, single or two shots; a few received placebo; per-sample allocation not given. Samples analyzed were those drawn on day 63 after the first vaccine or placebo injection. The assay was immunoSEQ multiplex PCR, and TCRdb's table has in-frame clones only and misses some. The sample yields some 340,000 clones, about 86% seen once. This sample comprised peripheral blood, obtained in a trial of Ad26.COV2.S vaccine versus placebo. Receptor source: a person aged 18-65 years who received the Ad26.COV2.S COVID-19 vaccine or a placebo.

The chain employs TRBV11-2 and TRBJ2-7, with TRBD2 identical over 10 bases. CDR3 size: 17 residues. V shed 3 bases and J 3 bases; nucleotides not matched to a gene: 11. Per germline, CDR1 SGHAT and CDR2 FQNNGV. The chain's CDR3 is CASSLTPKAGGLYEQYF. Here the CDR3 DNA reads TGTGCCAGCAGCTTGACCCCGAAAGCGGGGGGGCTCTACGAGCAGTACTTC.

The chain has TRBV18 and TRBJ1-4; no firm D call. The CDR3 has 16 amino acids. The ends were cut back, 2 bases at V and 5 bases at J, with 15 bases in the middle. Germline CDR1 is KGHSH and CDR2 is LQKENI. DNA for the CDR3: TGTGCCAGCTCACCAGAGGTTCCGGGAGGAAATGAAAAACTGTTTTTT. Encoded protein: CASSPEVPGGNEKLFF.

The chain joins TRBV5-1 to TRBJ2-3; TRBD1 or TRBD2 may be the D gene (5 bases each). Germline CDR1 is SGHRS and CDR2 is YFSETQ. This CDR3 is built from 15 residues. With 3 bases removed from V and 0 bases from J, the gap between germline ends came to 11 bases. The DNA for the CDR3 is TGCGCCAGCAGCTCCGGGGCCACTAGCACAGATACGCAGTATTTT. Amino acid sequence: CASSSGATSTDTQYF. Based on the CDR3 plus reference TRBV5-1 and TRBJ2-3, the full variable domain is KAGVTQTPRYLIKTRGQQVTLSCSPISGHRSVSWYQQTPGQGLQFLFEYFSETQRNKGNFPGRFSGRQFSNSRSEMNVSTLELGDSALYLCASSSGATSTDTQYFGPGTRLTVL.

The chain joins TRBV30 to TRBJ2-3, with D uncertain. Germline V gene lookup returns CDR1 GTSNPN and CDR2 SVGIG (reference sequence). The CDR3 runs to 12 residues. Trimming removed 2 bases at V and 6 bases at J, with 9 bases between. CDR3 sequence: CAWSWQRDTQYF. The CDR3 DNA reads as TGTGCCTGGAGTTGGCAGCGCGATACGCAGTATTTT. Drawing the rest from reference TRBV30 and TRBJ2-3, the complete variable domain is SQTIHQWPATLVQPVGSPLSLECTVEGTSNPNLYWYRQAAGRGLQLLFYSVGIGQISSEVPQNLSASRPQDRQFILSSKKLLLSDSGFYLCAWSWQRDTQYFGPGTRLTVL.

The chain uses TRBV7-6 and TRBJ2-2; 9 bases match TRBD2. The CDR3 length is 16 residues. Germline lookup yields CDR1 SGHVS and CDR2 FNYEAQ. The trim removed 5 bases at V and 6 bases at J, leaving 10 bases unmatched. The CDR3 sequence: CASSIQRGESPGELFF. DNA of the CDR3: TGTGCCAGCAGCATACAGCGGGGGGAATCCCCCGGGGAGCTGTTTTTT. The entire variable domain, with the rest obtained from reference TRBV7-6 and TRBJ2-2, is as follows: GAGVSQSPRYKVTKRGQDVALRCDPISGHVSLYWYRQALGQGPEFLTYFNYEAQQDKSGLPNDRFSAERPEGSISTLTIQRTEQRDSAMYRCASSIQRGESPGELFFGEGSRLTVL.

V usage is TRBV19 and J usage is TRBJ2-1; D remains ambiguous. Germline V lookup: CDR1 LNHDA, CDR2 SQIVND (reference sequence). The CDR3 runs to 16 residues. The V gene lost 4 bases and the J gene lost 12 bases, with 25 bases spanning the gap. The CDR3 coding sequence is TGTGCCAGTAGTACCCAGGCTAGATCTTCCCTCGTTTCGCAGTTCTTC. Translating gives CASSTQARSSLVSQFF.

The chain combines TRBV5-1 with TRBJ2-2; 10 nucleotides match TRBD2. Germline V CDR1 and CDR2: SGHRS, YFSETQ. The CDR3 is made up of 15 amino acids. V shed 3 bases, J shed 10 bases, and the junction held 9 bases outside the gene matches. The CDR3 region has the DNA TGCGCCAGCAGCTCCTCGCAGCGGGGGGGCGTGGAGCTGTTTTTT. Protein: CASSSSQRGGVELFF.

V is TRBV7-9 and J is TRBJ2-2, with 8 bases that match TRBD1. Per the germline V gene, CDR1 is SEHNR and CDR2 is FQNEAQ (reference sequence). Unmatched junction bases numbered 3, after V lost 3 bases and J lost 6 bases. This CDR3 region has 14 residues. This CDR3 is CASSLDRASGELFF. The DNA of the CDR3 is TGTGCCAGCAGCTTGGACAGGGCGTCCGGGGAGCTGTTTTTT. Looking up the rest from reference TRBV7-9 and TRBJ2-2 gives the full variable domain: DTGVSQNPRHKITKRGQNVTFRCDPISEHNRLYWYRQTLGQGPEFLTYFQNEAQLEKSRLLSDRFSAERPKGSFSTLEIQRTEQGDSAMYLCASSLDRASGELFFGEGSRLTVL.

J is TRBJ2-1 and V is TRBV5-1, with no clear D. The CDR3 length is 11 residues. V shed 2 bases and J shed 10 bases, with 7 bases lying between them. Germline V lookup: CDR1 SGHRS, CDR2 YFSETQ. In DNA form, the CDR3 reads TGCGCCAGCAGCTTTCATGAAGAGCAGTTCTTC. Its translation is CASSFHEEQFF.

This sequence joins TRBV23-1 and TRBJ2-7, with D possibly being TRBD1 or TRBD2 (6 bases each). TRBV23-1 counts as an open reading frame of uncertain function. Between the trimmed V and J ends, which lost 4 bases and 2 bases, there was a span of 18 bases. This CDR3 has 16 residues. CDR3 loop: CASSPPGRGGAYEQYF. CDR3 sequence (DNA): TGCGCCAGCAGTCCCCCCGGGAGAGGGGGAGCCTACGAGCAGTACTTC.

This clone was recorded once. This chain joins TRBV5-6 and TRBJ2-1; TRBD1 might be the D (7 bases). Trimming took off 3 bases at V and 2 bases at J, with 12 bases between the two ends. Germline CDR1 is SGHDT and CDR2 is YYEEEE. CDR3 length: 15 residues. CDR3 in DNA: TGTGCCAGCAGCTACCAGGGGGGTGCCTACAATGAGCAGTTCTTC. It codes for CASSYQGGAYNEQFF.

The chain carries TRBV6-5 and TRBJ2-7; tentative D call: TRBD1 (5 bases). V was pared by 6 bases and J by 4 bases, with 13 bases between. The CDR3 has 13 residues. The V gene's germline CDR1 is MNHEY and CDR2 SVGAGI. The chain's CDR3 is CASRWTPKYEQYF. The CDR3, as DNA: TGTGCCAGCAGGTGGACACCGAAATACGAGCAGTACTTC.

The table lists this clone with a few counts. The genes are TRBV6-5 and TRBJ2-7, with 7 nucleotides matching TRBD1. Germline lookup yields CDR1 MNHEY and CDR2 SVGAGI. The CDR3 runs to 14 residues. Unmatched junction bases numbered 7, after V lost 6 bases and J lost 2 bases. The chain's CDR3 is CASRASGGTYEQYF. In nucleotides, the CDR3 is TGTGCCAGCAGAGCATCAGGGGGTACCTACGAGCAGTACTTC.

This chain links TRBV5-1 with TRBJ2-7; D perhaps matches TRBD2 (6 bases). The CDR3 sequence is 14 residues long. V gave up 0 bases and J gave up 1 base, with 8 bases separating them. CDR1 is SGHRS and CDR2 is YFSETQ in the germline V gene. The CDR3 loop reads CASSLVGTSYEQYF. CDR3 DNA sequence: TGCGCCAGCAGCTTGGTCGGGACTTCCTACGAGCAGTACTTC.

This clone was recorded once. The rearrangement joins TRBV19 to TRBJ2-5, with D perhaps matching TRBD2 (5 bases). This CDR3 spans 15 amino acids. Trimming took 3 bases from V and 4 from J, leaving 15 bases between them. Per germline, CDR1 LNHDA and CDR2 SQIVND (reference sequence). The CDR3 spells CASSIGERWGETQYF. The CDR3 coding sequence is TGTGCCAGTAGTATTGGGGAGCGATGGGGAGAGACCCAGTACTTC.

The CDR3 loop is CASSGGGDRIYEQYF. CDR3 in DNA: TGTGCCAGCAGCGGCGGAGGGGACAGGATCTACGAGCAGTACTTC. V usage is TRBV9 and J usage is TRBJ2-7; 8 bases fit TRBD1. The CDR3 has 15 residues. Germline V gene data show CDR1 as SGDLS and CDR2 as YYNGEE. Losses at the gene ends were 3 bases for V and 3 bases for J; bases not matched to a gene: 8.

This clone was observed a few times. The chain employs TRBV2 and TRBJ1-5, with 9 bases lining up with TRBD1. The CDR3 is made up of 16 amino acids. The germline V gene has CDR1 SNHLY and CDR2 FYNNEI. Trimming removed 6 bases from V and 3 bases from J; junction bases left unmatched: 9. The CDR3 spells CASRAQTGGTNQPQHF. As DNA, the CDR3 is TGTGCCAGCAGAGCCCAAACAGGGGGCACCAATCAGCCCCAGCATTTT. The full variable domain, its missing parts supplied by reference TRBV2 and TRBJ1-5, is EPEVTQTPSHQVTQMGQEVILRCVPISNHLYFYWYRQILGQKVEFLVSFYNNEISEKSEIFDDQFSVERPDGSNFTLKIRSTKLEDSAMYFCASRAQTGGTNQPQHFGDGTRLSIL.

The CDR3 reads CASSLVRGPTPPDTQYF. CDR3 in DNA: TGTGCCAGCAGCTTAGTGCGGGGGCCCACACCACCGGATACGCAGTATTTT. The genes are TRBV11-2 and TRBJ2-3, with D tentatively TRBD2 (7 bases). The CDR3 contains 17 residues. Germline V CDR1 and CDR2: SGHAT, FQNNGV. V shed 1 base and J shed 6 bases, with 20 bases lying between them. Full variable domain (remainder filled in from reference TRBV11-2 and TRBJ2-3): EAGVAQSPRYKIIEKRQSVAFWCNPISGHATLYWYQQILGQGPKLLIQFQNNGVVDDSQLPKDRFSAERLKGVDSTLKIQPAKLEDSAVYLCASSLVRGPTPPDTQYFGPGTRLTVL.

The chain links TRBV4-1 to TRBJ2-3, with 7 bases that match TRBD2. The CDR3 is made up of 17 amino acids. V was pared by 4 bases and J by 2 bases, with 12 bases of the junction left unmatched. Germline values: CDR1 MGHRA, CDR2 YSYEKL. The CDR3 bases are TGCGCCAGCAGCCTCGGAATGGGAGGGACTTTCACAGATACGCAGTATTTT. This gives the protein CASSLGMGGTFTDTQYF.

The rearrangement links TRBV19 to TRBJ2-5; 8 nucleotides match TRBD1. The CDR3 is 13 amino acids. Germline-derived CDR1 and CDR2 are LNHDA and SQIVND (reference sequence). Trimming at V came to 8 bases and at J to 3 bases, leaving 5 bases not matched to a gene. The CDR3 is CASHGQGKETQYF. The DNA of the CDR3 is TGTGCCAGTCACGGACAGGGTAAAGAGACCCAGTACTTC.

The rearrangement joins TRBV4-1 to TRBJ1-5; D not certain. The V end lost 0 bases, the J end lost 5 bases, and 11 bases lay between the germline ends. The CDR3 length is 15 residues. CDR1 is MGHRA, CDR2 YSYEKL, per germline. The CDR3 DNA reads TGCGCCAGCAGCCAAGATATGAACACAGATCAGCCCCAGCATTTT. Amino acids: CASSQDMNTDQPQHF.

The gene calls are TRBV11-3 and TRBJ1-1, with 7 bases fitting TRBD1. CDR3 length: 13 amino acids. The ends lost 5 bases at V and 6 bases at J; junction bases unmatched: 6. Germline V gives CDR1 SGHNT, CDR2 YENEEA. The CDR3 spells CASSTSGGAEAFF. The CDR3 region has the DNA TGTGCCAGCAGCACATCAGGGGGTGCTGAAGCTTTCTTT. The full variable domain, its missing parts supplied by reference TRBV11-3 and TRBJ1-1, is EAGVVQSPRYKIIEKKQPVAFWCNPISGHNTLYWYLQNLGQGPELLIRYENEEAVDDSQLPKDRFSAERLKGVDSTLKIQPAELGDSAVYLCASSTSGGAEAFFGQGTRLTVV.

V usage is TRBV19 and J usage is TRBJ2-1; 8 bases fit TRBD2. The V gene end was trimmed by 4 bases and the J gene end by 9 bases; junction bases not matched to a gene: 8. Germline V gene sequence: CDR1 LNHDA, CDR2 SQIVND (reference sequence). The CDR3 extends over 14 amino acids. CDR3 in amino acids: CASSSGGLYTEQFF. CDR3 bases: TGTGCCAGTAGTAGCGGGGGGCTCTATACTGAGCAGTTCTTC. Variable domain in full (rest from reference TRBV19 and TRBJ2-1): DGGITQSPKYLFRKEGQNVTLSCEQNLNHDAMYWYRQDPGQGLRLIYYSQIVNDFQKGDIAEGYSVSREKKESFPLTVTSAQKNPTAFYLCASSSGGLYTEQFFGPGTRLTVL.

V usage is TRBV23-1 and J usage is TRBJ2-3; D tentatively reads TRBD1 or TRBD2 (6 bases each). TRBV23-1 is an open reading frame whose function is uncertain. The V end was cut by 4 bases, the J end by 1 base, with 24 bases between. The CDR3 is 19 residues long. CDR3 sequence (DNA): TGCGCCAGCAGTCGCCCGAGGGGGGTTCCTCTCCAACGCACAGATACGCAGTATTTT. It is translated as CASSRPRGVPLQRTDTQYF.

The chain links TRBV7-2 to TRBJ1-2; possible D gene TRBD1, 5 bases. CDR3 length: 14 residues. V shed 1 base and J shed 8 bases, with 14 bases lying between them. Per the germline V gene, CDR1 is SGHTA and CDR2 is FQGNSA. The chain's CDR3 is CASSLVLRQSGYTF. CDR3 nucleotides: TGTGCCAGCAGCTTAGTTTTGCGACAGAGCGGCTACACCTTC.

The CDR3 nucleotides read TGTGCCAGCTCACCAGTCGACAGCTATGGCTACACCTTC. Amino acids: CASSPVDSYGYTF. The genes are TRBV18 and TRBJ1-2; D may be TRBD1 (5 bases). This CDR3 contains 13 residues. The V end was cut by 2 bases, the J end by 4 bases, with 8 bases between. Germline V gene sequence: CDR1 KGHSH, CDR2 LQKENI.